What follows describes a single T cell receptor (beta chain). The data derive from a study of blood T cell repertoires in COVID-19. Across the whole study: Some COVID-19 samples were acute and others convalescent; all came from the United States, Italy and Spain.

Here immunoSEQ multiplex PCR was the method, and the copy in TCRdb shows in-frame clones only, minus some. Of around 250,000 clones listed, 90% are singletons. Grouping used clinical history reported by participants in a survey and questionnaire. During the 2 weeks before they entered the study, exposed participants had met someone with a PCR-confirmed or clinician-diagnosed COVID-19 case. The junction had 12 bases not matched to a gene; V was cut back by 2 bases and J by 0 bases. CDR1 LNHDA and CDR2 SQIVND come from the germline V gene (reference sequence). The CDR3 is 19 residues long. This receptor was obtained from a man between 45 and 60 years old who had been exposed to COVID-19. The rearrangement joins TRBV19 to TRBJ1-5; the match to TRBD1 covers 8 bases. Sequencing was performed on PBMCs or T cells enriched from blood (not recorded which). CDR3 nucleotide sequence: TGTGCCAGTAGTATACGGGACAGGAGTGCCCCCTATAGCAATCAGCCCCAGCATTTT. Translating gives CASSIRDRSAPYSNQPQHF.